Included here is one TCR beta chain sequence, with context. This entry comes from a study of blood T cell repertoires in COVID-19. The wider study: Acute and convalescent COVID-19 specimens originated in the United States, Italy and Spain.

Clones were read by immunoSEQ multiplex PCR, and TCRdb kept only the in-frame ones, dropping some. The sample shows about 260,000 clones, 80% to 95% of them seen only once. Patients from Seattle were sampled longitudinally, starting during active infection. Germline CDR1 MGHRA, CDR2 YSYEKL. This CDR3 contains 15 residues. V gave up 5 bases and J gave up 4 bases, with 17 bases separating them. The V call is TRBV4-1, the J call TRBJ2-5, with D possibly TRBD2 on 6 matching bases. The receptor comes from a person under 30 with COVID-19, enrolled during active disease. The sequenced sample was peripheral blood. As DNA, the CDR3 is TGCGCCAGCAGCTTTCAACCGGGACTCGGAGAGACCCAGTACTTC. Residues: CASSFQPGLGETQYF.